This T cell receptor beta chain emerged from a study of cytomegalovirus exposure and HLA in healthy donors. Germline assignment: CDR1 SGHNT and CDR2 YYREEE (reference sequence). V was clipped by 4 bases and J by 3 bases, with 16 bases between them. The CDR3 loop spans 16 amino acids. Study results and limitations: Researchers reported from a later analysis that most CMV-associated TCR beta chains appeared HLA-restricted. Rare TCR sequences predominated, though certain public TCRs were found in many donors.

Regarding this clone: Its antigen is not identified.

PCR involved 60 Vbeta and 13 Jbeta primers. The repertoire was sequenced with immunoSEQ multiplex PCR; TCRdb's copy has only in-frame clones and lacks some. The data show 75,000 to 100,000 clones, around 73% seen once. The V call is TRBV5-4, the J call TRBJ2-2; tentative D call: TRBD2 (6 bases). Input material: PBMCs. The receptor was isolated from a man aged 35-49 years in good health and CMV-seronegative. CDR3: CASSKRDSRDTGELFF. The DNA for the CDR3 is TGTGCCAGCAGCAAGAGGGACTCTCGGGACACCGGGGAGCTGTTTTTT.